This TCR beta chain is drawn from a study of blood T cell repertoires in COVID-19. Across the study: From T cells, B-cell-depleted T cells, or PBMCs came the material, which was cDNA or gDNA.

Using immunoSEQ multiplex PCR, the repertoire was profiled, and TCRdb retains in-frame clones only, with some absent. Of around 230,000 clones in the sample, about 79% were seen once. This clonotype was obtained from a woman of 80 years or more with acute or convalescent COVID-19. Sequenced: peripheral blood.

This chain's CDR3 is CASRADSYNEQFF. In DNA, the CDR3 is TGTGCCAGCAGAGCTGACAGCTACAATGAGCAGTTCTTC. The rearrangement joins TRBV2 to TRBJ2-1; D is possibly TRBD1 (5 bases). The germline CDR1 and CDR2 sequences are SNHLY and FYNNEI. Trimming stripped 6 bases from V and 3 bases from J, with 9 bases between. This CDR3 has 13 residues.